Following are 9 T cell receptor beta chains from one sample sequenced in a study of OX40 agonist ivuxolimab in advanced cancers. Profiled with immunoSEQ multiplex PCR; TCRdb holds only in-frame clones, not every one. The sample includes tens of thousands of clones, 85% of them seen just once. Sequenced here: CD4+ or CD8+ T cells sorted from blood, sampled in a trial of the OX40 agonist ivuxolimab. These receptors were taken from an adult with an advanced solid tumor such as melanoma, head and neck, liver or kidney cancer.

The rearrangement links TRBV4-1 to TRBJ1-1, with TRBD1 matching over 7 bases. The CDR3 is 12 residues long. Losses at the gene ends were 5 bases for V and 7 bases for J; bases not matched to a gene: 4. The germline V gene has CDR1 MGHRA and CDR2 YSYEKL. The CDR3 nucleotides are TGCGCCAGCAGCTTCCCAGGGGGTGAAGCTTTCTTT. Translated: CASSFPGGEAFF.

The chain joins TRBV19 to TRBJ2-3; no clear D. Trimming left V 2 bases short and J 6 bases short, with 3 bases between. The CDR3 extends over 11 amino acids. The germline CDR1 and CDR2 sequences are LNHDA and SQIVND (reference sequence). The CDR3 region has the DNA TGTGCCAGTAGTATATACGATACGCAGTATTTT. The encoded protein is CASSIYDTQYF. The entire variable domain, with the rest obtained from reference TRBV19 and TRBJ2-3, is as follows: DGGITQSPKYLFRKEGQNVTLSCEQNLNHDAMYWYRQDPGQGLRLIYYSQIVNDFQKGDIAEGYSVSREKKESFPLTVTSAQKNPTAFYLCASSIYDTQYFGPGTRLTVL.

The table lists this clone with a few counts. The chain is built from TRBV14 and TRBJ1-6, with D uncertain. The CDR3 spans 15 residues. Trimming pared 2 bases from V and 5 bases from J, leaving 10 bases between. CDR1 and CDR2 from the germline V gene are SGHDN and FVKESK. CDR3 region: CASSQPGSHNSPLHF. The CDR3 DNA is TGTGCCAGCAGCCAACCGGGGTCCCATAATTCACCCCTCCACTTT.

The V and J genes are TRBV7-3 and TRBJ2-7; TRBD1 aligns across 9 bases. V dropped 2 bases and J dropped 6; count of bases not matched to a gene: 5. Germline CDR1 SGHTA, CDR2 FQGTGA. CDR3 size: 14 residues. The CDR3 protein is CASSLGQGISEQYF. The DNA of the CDR3 is TGTGCCAGCAGCTTAGGACAGGGGATCAGCGAGCAGTACTTC.

The chain uses TRBV5-4 and TRBJ2-7; no definite D call. V lost 2 bases and J 6 bases, leaving 12 bases between the germline ends. Germline CDR1 is SGHNT and CDR2 is YYREEE (reference sequence). This CDR3 is 13 amino acids long. Written as DNA, the CDR3 is TGTGCCAGCAGCTTCCCCGGAGTAACCGAGCAGTACTTC. This gives the protein CASSFPGVTEQYF.

This clone showed up just once. The V gene is TRBV7-3, the J gene TRBJ2-5; 7 bases are a match to TRBD1. CDR3 length: 17 amino acids. The germline gives CDR1 SGHTA, CDR2 FQGTGA. Trimming took 5 bases from V and 1 from J; bases not matched to a gene: 13. In DNA form, the CDR3 reads TGTGCCAGCAGCCCCGGCCCTGACAGGGCCCCCCAAGAGACCCAGTACTTC. This translates into CASSPGPDRAPQETQYF. Together with reference TRBV7-3 and TRBJ2-5, the CDR3 gives the full variable domain: GAGVSQTPSNKVTEKGKYVELRCDPISGHTALYWYRQSLGQGPEFLIYFQGTGAADDSGLPNDRFFAVRPEGSVSTLKIQRTERGDSAVYLCASSPGPDRAPQETQYFGPGTRLLVL.

This clone turned up a few times. The chain uses TRBV11-1 and TRBJ2-1; no clear D. This CDR3 spans 13 amino acids. Trimming cost V 0 bases and J 2 bases, with 2 bases left between them. CDR1 is SGHAT and CDR2 is FQDESV in the germline V gene (reference sequence). The CDR3 is CASSLATYNEQFF. The CDR3, as DNA: TGTGCCAGCAGCTTAGCCACCTACAATGAGCAGTTCTTC. Full variable domain (remainder filled in from reference TRBV11-1 and TRBJ2-1): EAEVAQSPRYKITEKSQAVAFWCDPISGHATLYWYRQILGQGPELLVQFQDESVVDDSQLPKDRFSAERLKGVDSTLKIQPAELGDSAMYLCASSLATYNEQFFGPGTRLTVL.

The chain recombines TRBV28 with TRBJ2-7; 10 nucleotides align to TRBD2. The CDR3 loop spans 14 amino acids. CDR1 MDHEN and CDR2 SYDVKM come from the germline V gene. The ends lost 8 bases at V and 4 bases at J; junction bases unmatched: 8. The CDR3 loop is CASATGTSVYEQYF. The CDR3 nucleotides are TGTGCCAGCGCGACCGGGACTAGCGTGTACGAGCAGTACTTC.

The chain uses TRBV2 and TRBJ2-3; D is possibly TRBD1 or TRBD2 (6 bases each). The CDR3 totals 13 residues. Germline V lookup: CDR1 SNHLY, CDR2 FYNNEI. V shed 6 bases and J shed 3 bases, with 10 bases lying between them. The CDR3 spells CASRGGETDTQYF. The DNA of the CDR3 is TGTGCCAGCAGGGGGGGCGAGACAGATACGCAGTATTTT.